This TCR beta chain comes out of a study of cytomegalovirus exposure and HLA in healthy donors (dated 2017 in TCRdb). About the investigation overall: According to a later analysis, one platform produced both the 120 validation repertoires and the roughly 660 repertoires of the first cohort. The study aimed to test whether signatures of past pathogen exposure could be identified by cataloging public T cell receptors. In addition to the first cohort of 666 subjects, a separate validation cohort of over 90 different subjects was used. To predict cytomegalovirus infection status, the study brought together high-throughput TCR immunosequencing, statistical association of individual TCRs with disease status, and machine learning.

To prepare the library, the immunoSEQ multiplex PCR assay was applied. The source study handled its data this way. A statistical classification framework was built to diagnose cytomegalovirus status from the catalog of TCR beta chain sequences. TCRdb took this table from immuneACCESS and kept in-frame rearrangements with V and J called. Such tables lack part of the clones; where checked against another copy, unresolved V genes explain under half of the gap, and the rest is unexplained. The DNA gave D and trimming, while V, J and clone size come from that table. Here the sample has 95,000 to 120,000 clones; 70% to 90% occur a single time. Clones ranked in the top ten supply approximately 2.9% of the sample. Overall study outcomes, separate from this receptor: Subsequent analysis determined that TCRs grouped into clusters in the first cohort also showed a tendency toward co-occurrence across the 120 validation repertoires, and 94% of cluster scores exceeded 0. According to the authors, the approach could potentially be generalized to other disease states and immunological phenotypes. In both the original and validation cohorts, the classifier was reported to diagnose cytomegalovirus status with high specificity and sensitivity. A later analysis lacked HLA typing for the validation cohort, so it scored co-occurrence in that cohort across all 120 or so repertoires. In the study, some 160 TCR beta chains were listed as associated with cytomegalovirus. Most TCR sequences were observed very rarely across donors, whereas some public TCRs were present in many individuals. Three of the identified cytomegalovirus-associated TCR beta chains were confirmed in vitro to be specific for cytomegalovirus antigens.

V drops 5 bases and J drops 4 bases, leaving 14 bases in between. The CDR3 contains 14 residues, cysteine and phenylalanine counted. Only CDR3 DNA remains: 42 bases, in frame from the first base. CDR1 and CDR2, looked up from the germline V gene, are MGHDK and SYGVNS. A note on this clone: There is no known antigen for this receptor. No per-base quality is available; no much larger clone lies one base away.

The donors belonged to the validation cohort of around 130 subjects, which was separate from the approximately 610-subject first cohort. The sequence came from a woman aged 18-35 years in good health and CMV-seronegative. Sequencing was performed on PBMCs. This chain is built from TRBV25-1 and TRBJ1-1; perhaps TRBD1 is the D gene, with 5 bases matching. Here the CDR3 is given as CASSYGGWGTEAFF. The nucleotides read TGTGCCAGCAGTTATGGGGGGTGGGGCACTGAAGCTTTCTTT.